This entry lists 14 T cell receptor beta chains sequenced from one sample in a study of T cell responses to AZD1222 COVID-19 vaccine. Repertoires were generated with immunoSEQ multiplex PCR, while TCRdb's copy carries only in-frame clones and drops some. This repertoire shows around 110,000 clones, about 90% found once; its top ten account for 1.5% to 2%. The sequences come from peripheral blood, collected 28 days after the second AZD1222 dose. These receptors were taken from an adult who received the AZD1222 COVID-19 vaccine.

In this sample, this clone turned up a few times. The V and J genes are TRBV6-4 and TRBJ2-6; D uncertain. CDR1 and CDR2 (germline): MRHNA, SNTAGT. Trimming pared 2 bases from V and 0 bases from J, leaving 2 bases between. The CDR3 contains 14 residues. CDR3 DNA: TGTGCCAGCAGTGACAACTCTGGGGCCAACGTCCTGACTTTC. Amino acids: CASSDNSGANVLTF.

The chain joins TRBV19 to TRBJ2-5; D possibly corresponds to TRBD2 (6 bases). Germline CDR1 reads LNHDA; CDR2 reads SQIVND (reference sequence). The CDR3 spans 11 residues. Trimming stripped 10 bases from V and 5 bases from J, with 11 bases between. The CDR3 reads CATRGWETQYF. CDR3 coding DNA: TGTGCCACTCGGGGGTGGGAGACCCAGTACTTC.

The chain joins TRBV18 to TRBJ2-5; D tentatively reads TRBD1 or TRBD2 (6 bases each). V dropped 1 base and J dropped 5 bases, with 20 bases sitting between them. This CDR3 comprises 17 residues. From germline, CDR1 is KGHSH and CDR2 LQKENI. The CDR3 here is CASSPQEGENGAETQYF. CDR3 DNA: TGTGCCAGCTCACCACAGGAGGGGGAGAATGGTGCGGAGACCCAGTACTTC.

This clone was observed once. This chain joins TRBV19 and TRBJ1-5; D is perhaps TRBD1 (5 bases). CDR1 LNHDA and CDR2 SQIVND come from the germline V gene (reference sequence). The CDR3 runs 13 residues. Trimming stripped 0 bases from V and 10 bases from J, with 10 bases between. CDR3 nucleotides: TGTGCCAGTAGTATAGAGCACCAGGGCCCCCAGCATTTT. Protein sequence: CASSIEHQGPQHF.

The gene calls are TRBV16 and TRBJ1-6; the D is unclear. The CDR3 extends over 14 amino acids. Germline V gene lookup returns CDR1 KGHSY and CDR2 FQNENV. Trimming shortened V by 3 bases and J by 7 bases, and 10 bases separated the two germline ends. The CDR3 sequence is CASSQDWRNSPLHF. CDR3 DNA: TGTGCCAGCAGCCAGGACTGGAGGAATTCACCCCTCCACTTT.

The rearrangement links TRBV18 to TRBJ2-7; D perhaps matches TRBD2 (6 bases). Germline CDR1 is KGHSH and CDR2 is LQKENI. Trimming pared 0 bases from V and 4 bases from J, leaving 13 bases between. The CDR3 length is 15 residues. This CDR3 reads CASSPPAGSSYEQYF. In nucleotides, the CDR3 is TGTGCCAGCTCACCACCGGCGGGATCTAGTTACGAGCAGTACTTC.

The J gene is TRBJ2-2, the V gene TRBV4-2; 8 positions agree with TRBD2. CDR1 and CDR2 (germline): LGHNA, YNFKEQ. The CDR3 consists of 16 residues. The ends lost 0 bases at V and 3 bases at J; junction bases unmatched: 3. In nucleotides, the CDR3 is TGTGCCAGCAGCCAAGATTGGCGGGAGGACACCGGGGAGCTGTTTTTT. Protein product: CASSQDWREDTGELFF.

The chain joins TRBV28 to TRBJ2-5; TRBD1 might be the D (5 bases). Germline V gene lookup returns CDR1 MDHEN and CDR2 SYDVKM. V shed 6 bases and J shed 4 bases, with 18 bases lying between them. CDR3 length: 15 residues. Written as DNA, the CDR3 is TGTGCCAGCAGCTCCGGTCGTCTTGGGGCAGAGACCCAGTACTTC. Translated: CASSSGRLGAETQYF.

J is TRBJ1-6 and V is TRBV11-2, with D hard to call. Germline loops: CDR1 SGHAT, CDR2 FQNNGV. The CDR3 has 17 residues. V was shortened by 4 bases and J by 0 bases, with 13 bases between the two germline ends. The CDR3 sequence: CASSSRGESSYNSPLHF. The DNA for the CDR3 is TGTGCCAGCAGCTCCCGGGGAGAGAGCTCCTATAATTCACCCCTCCACTTT.

This sequence joins TRBV6-1 and TRBJ1-6, with D uncertain. With 1 base removed from V and 0 bases from J, the gap between germline ends came to 7 bases. Germline V gene lookup returns CDR1 MNHNS and CDR2 SASEGT. CDR3 length equals 16 residues. The CDR3 reads CASSEDDTSYNSPLHF. CDR3 bases: TGTGCCAGCAGTGAAGATGACACCTCCTATAATTCACCCCTCCACTTT.

The sample holds a few counts of this clone. In DNA form, the CDR3 reads TGTGCCAGCAGGCAGGGGTACAATGAGCAGTTCTTC. This gives the protein CASRQGYNEQFF. This chain connects TRBV27 to TRBJ2-1, with D perhaps TRBD1 (6 bases). The germline V and J ends were trimmed by 6 bases and 4 bases, with 7 bases remaining between them. The germline V gene has CDR1 MNHEY and CDR2 SMNVEV (reference sequence). The CDR3 loop spans 12 amino acids.

The genes are TRBV28 and TRBJ1-1; D is undetermined. Per germline, CDR1 MDHEN and CDR2 SYDVKM. Trimming stripped 6 bases from V and 1 base from J, with 15 bases between. The CDR3 runs to 15 residues. The CDR3 DNA reads as TGTGCCAGCAGCTCCGGAGGCAATGGGAACACTGAAGCTTTCTTT. It yields the protein CASSSGGNGNTEAFF. The variable domain in full, completed from reference TRBV28 and TRBJ1-1, reads DVKVTQSSRYLVKRTGEKVFLECVQDMDHENMFWYRQDPGLGLRLIYFSYDVKMKEKGDIPEGYSVSREKKERFSLILESASTNQTSMYLCASSSGGNGNTEAFFGQGTRLTVV.

This clone appeared a few times. This rearrangement joins TRBV5-1 to TRBJ2-2; no reliable D call. With 0 bases removed from V and 2 bases from J, the gap between germline ends came to 8 bases. Germline V CDR1 and CDR2: SGHRS, YFSETQ. This CDR3 has 15 residues. CDR3 coding DNA: TGCGCCAGCAGCTTGGCAGCTGAAAACACCGGGGAGCTGTTTTTT. Amino acids: CASSLAAENTGELFF.

This sequence joins TRBV25-1 and TRBJ1-1; D is uncertain. V was cut by 1 base and J by 11 bases, with 17 bases left in between. CDR3 size: 14 residues. The germline CDR1 and CDR2 sequences are MGHDK and SYGVNS. DNA of the CDR3: TGTGCCAGCAGTGAATCTCACGGAGCACGTATGGCTTTCTTT. Its protein is CASSESHGARMAFF.